This T cell receptor beta chain was sequenced during a study of CD8 T cells in Susac syndrome. Whole-study context: At blood draw, Susac syndrome patients were therapy-naive, on corticosteroids, or on intravenous immunoglobulin alone.

In contrast to the negatively isolated CD8+ and CD4+ T cells, TEMRA cells were FACS-enriched. Study-wide results and limits: CD4+ T cell repertoires in Susac syndrome lacked clonal expansion.

Trimming took 4 bases from V and 17 from J, leaving 12 bases between them. This CDR3 is 11 amino acids long. About this clonotype: Its antigen remains unidentified.

Reverse transcription of roughly 0.5 to 1 ug RNA used random hexamers. TCR beta CDR3 was amplified by immunoSEQ covering 54 Vbeta and 13 Jbeta. TCRdb independently ran MiXCR on the immunoSEQ multiplex PCR reads; one entry per CDR3 protein. The data hold around 190,000 distinct CDR3 sequences, with around 94% observed a single time. The V and J genes are TRBV12-3 or TRBV12-4 and TRBJ1-6; no reliable D call. Sample: CD4+ T cells from PBMCs. This receptor was identified in a human donor with Susac syndrome. CDR3 sequence reads: CASSSRGVVHF. The CDR3 nucleotides are TGTGCCAGCAGTTCCCGTGGCGTGGTCCACTTT.